The clone carrying this TCR beta chain was seen a few times. TCRdb re-analysed the 5' RACE reads in MiXCR, keeping a single row per CDR3 protein. The sample lists hundreds of thousands of distinct CDR3 sequences, 24% seen once, with over 2.5% in the top ten. The germline gives CDR1 GTSNPN, CDR2 SVGIG (reference sequence). The V and J ends lost 4 bases and 12 bases, in that order; junction bases with no gene match: 9. CDR3 length: 14 residues. The data were taken from a study of identical twins. These data were also reused for a study on T cells expressing NK-cell markers. As that report states: The authors restricted sorting to alpha-beta TCR T cells with an anti-gamma-delta TCR antibody in several experiments.

The chain is built from TRBV30 and TRBJ2-1; 13 bases map to TRBD2. This TCR derives from a woman aged 18 to 35 in good health. Sequenced input: CD4+ T cells sorted from blood. The CDR3 bases are TGTGCCTGGAACCCAGGACTAGCGGGAGCAGGGCAGTTCTTC. Translating gives CAWNPGLAGAGQFF.